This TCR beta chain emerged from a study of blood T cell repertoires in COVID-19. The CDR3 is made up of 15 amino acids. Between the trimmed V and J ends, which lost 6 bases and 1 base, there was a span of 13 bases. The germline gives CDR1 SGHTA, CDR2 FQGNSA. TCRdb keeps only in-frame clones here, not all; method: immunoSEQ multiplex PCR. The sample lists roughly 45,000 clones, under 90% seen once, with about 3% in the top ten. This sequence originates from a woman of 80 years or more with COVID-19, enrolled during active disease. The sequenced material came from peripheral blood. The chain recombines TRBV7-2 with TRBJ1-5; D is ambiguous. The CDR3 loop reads CASSPQENSNQPQHF. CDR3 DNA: TGTGCCAGCAGTCCCCAGGAAAACAGCAATCAGCCCCAGCATTTT.